This T cell receptor beta chain is from a study of cytomegalovirus exposure and HLA in healthy donors. Study results and caveats: Data from an earlier analysis indicated that most TCR beta V segments were productive either about 87% or about 30% of the time.

Vbeta (60) and Jbeta (13) primers were used in the PCR. The method was immunoSEQ multiplex PCR; TCRdb's version includes in-frame clones alone and lacks a portion of them. The sample contains approximately 140,000 clones, around 81% of which appear only once. V lost 0 bases, J lost 1 base, and 6 bases lay in between. This CDR3 is built from 14 residues. CDR1 SGDLS and CDR2 YYNGEE come from the germline V gene. This clone was recorded only once. Its target is unknown. Other DNA sequences of this sample code for an identical CDR3. The material sequenced was PBMCs. This receptor was taken from a man aged 18 to 30 in good health and CMV-seronegative. The chain combines TRBV9 with TRBJ2-3; D is unclear. For the CDR3, the DNA is TGTGCCAGCAGCGTAGTACAAGGCACAGATACGCAGTATTTT. Translating gives CASSVVQGTDTQYF.